Shown below are 22 T cell receptor beta chains from a single sample sequenced in a study of cytotoxic CD8 clonotypes in ibrutinib-treated CLL. Using immunoSEQ multiplex PCR, the repertoire was profiled, and TCRdb retains in-frame clones only, with some absent. The sample holds about 72,000 clones, approximately 71% seen once. The specimen comprised PBMCs, sampled after 12 months of ibrutinib treatment. These receptors were collected from a human donor with chronic lymphocytic leukemia.

V gene TRBV5-1 combines with J gene TRBJ2-3, with 10 bases lining up with TRBD2. The length of the CDR3 is 15 residues. The V segment lost 4 bases and the J segment 3 bases; nucleotides outside the gene matches: 5. Germline V lookup: CDR1 SGHRS, CDR2 YFSETQ. CDR3 nucleotide sequence: TGCGCCAGCAGCCCCAGCGGGGGGGTTACAGATACGCAGTATTTT. It translates to CASSPSGGVTDTQYF.

V is TRBV19 and J is TRBJ1-5, with TRBD1 as a possible D gene (6 bases). Deletions cut 6 bases from V and 7 bases from J, with 13 bases between. CDR1 LNHDA and CDR2 SQIVND come from the germline V gene (reference sequence). CDR3 size: 13 residues. The CDR3 DNA is TGTGCCAGTAGGCAACAGGGTGAGCAGCCCCAGCATTTT. It specifies CASRQQGEQPQHF.

This clone was found a few times. The chain carries TRBV19 and TRBJ1-5; D might be TRBD1 (6 bases). Germline loops: CDR1 LNHDA, CDR2 SQIVND (reference sequence). This CDR3 is 13 amino acids long. The V end was cut by 8 bases, the J end by 6 bases, with 14 bases between. The DNA for the CDR3 is TGTGCCAGTTTGGCCAGGGGTACTCAGCCCCAGCATTTT. Translation gives CASLARGTQPQHF.

CDR3 DNA sequence: TGTGCCAGTAGTATAAGTTGGTTTAGCGGGACGCCCGGGGAGCTGTTTTTT. This translates into CASSISWFSGTPGELFF. The V call is TRBV19, the J call TRBJ2-2; 8 nucleotides match TRBD2. Germline V lookup: CDR1 LNHDA, CDR2 SQIVND (reference sequence). Unmatched junction bases numbered 11, after V lost 2 bases and J lost 6 bases. CDR3 length equals 17 residues.

This clone was counted only a few times. The V gene is TRBV19, the J gene TRBJ2-7, with unresolved D. CDR1 LNHDA and CDR2 SQIVND come from the germline V gene (reference sequence). V was pared by 4 bases and J by 5 bases, with 9 bases between. This CDR3 spans 12 amino acids. The CDR3 spells CASSTGQDEQYF. The CDR3 DNA follows: TGTGCCAGTAGTACAGGTCAGGACGAGCAGTACTTC.

The CDR3 region is CASSLSAGGTYGYTF. The CDR3 DNA sequence: TGTGCCAGCAGCTTGTCGGCAGGGGGCACCTATGGCTACACCTTC. The gene calls are TRBV5-4 and TRBJ1-2; 8 bases line up with TRBD1. In germline, CDR1 is SGHNT, CDR2 YYREEE (reference sequence). V was pared by 1 base and J by 4 bases, with 6 bases of the junction left unmatched. CDR3 length: 15 amino acids.

The chain carries TRBV18 and TRBJ2-5; D gene ambiguous. V lost 2 bases to trimming and J lost 2 bases, with 6 bases between them. In germline, CDR1 is KGHSH, CDR2 LQKENI. This CDR3 has 13 residues. CDR3 nucleotides: TGTGCCAGCTCACCAGACGAGCAAGAGACCCAGTACTTC. Protein sequence: CASSPDEQETQYF.

This clone has more than one count but fewer than ten. The chain recombines TRBV28 with TRBJ1-6, with a weak D call TRBD1 (6 bases). Germline V lookup: CDR1 MDHEN, CDR2 SYDVKM. With 6 bases removed from V and 6 bases from J, the gap between germline ends came to 12 bases. CDR3 length: 14 residues. The CDR3 region has the DNA TGTGCCAGCAGGCGGGACAACGGTAATTCACCCCTCCACTTT. Translated: CASRRDNGNSPLHF.

The rearrangement joins TRBV28 to TRBJ2-3, with a possible D match to TRBD1 (6 bases). V gave up 4 bases and J gave up 1 base, with 6 bases separating them. The germline gives CDR1 MDHEN, CDR2 SYDVKM. This CDR3 contains 13 residues. The CDR3 loop is CASSWTGTDTQYF. In nucleotides, the CDR3 is TGTGCCAGCAGTTGGACAGGCACAGATACGCAGTATTTT.

In its sample, this clone was seen a few times. The chain links TRBV5-1 to TRBJ2-2; 7 bases agree with TRBD1. Germline V gene sequence: CDR1 SGHRS, CDR2 YFSETQ. The CDR3 consists of 14 residues. With V trimmed by 4 bases and J by 4 bases, 4 bases remained unmatched. As DNA, the CDR3 is TGCGCCAGCAGCCCGGGACAGAGCACCGGGGAGCTGTTTTTT. Protein: CASSPGQSTGELFF.

The chain combines TRBV19 with TRBJ1-5; D possibly corresponds to TRBD1 (5 bases). Trimming took 3 bases from V and 1 from J, leaving 10 bases between them. The CDR3 is made up of 15 amino acids. CDR1 and CDR2 (germline): LNHDA, SQIVND (reference sequence). Here the CDR3 reads CASSISRVSNQPQHF. CDR3 sequence (DNA): TGTGCCAGTAGTATTTCCAGGGTAAGCAATCAGCCCCAGCATTTT.

This clone was recorded a few times. The V gene is TRBV7-9, the J gene TRBJ1-6; 11 bases are shared with TRBD1. The V and J ends lost 1 base and 7 bases, in that order; junction bases with no gene match: 3. Per germline, CDR1 SEHNR and CDR2 FQNEAQ (reference sequence). This CDR3 has 16 residues. The CDR3 region has the DNA TGTGCCAGCAGCTTAGAGGGGACAGGGGGAAATTCACCCCTCCACTTT. Amino acids: CASSLEGTGGNSPLHF.

This rearrangement joins TRBV15 to TRBJ1-5; a possible D gene is TRBD1 (5 bases). The CDR3 contains 14 residues. V gave up 5 bases and J gave up 1 base, with 9 bases separating them. Germline V gene lookup returns CDR1 LNHNV and CDR2 YYDKDF (reference sequence). CDR3 in amino acids: CATSARDSNQPQHF. DNA of the CDR3: TGTGCCACCAGCGCCCGGGACAGCAATCAGCCCCAGCATTTT.

This clone was detected only a few times. The chain joins TRBV30 to TRBJ1-6, with D possibly being TRBD1 (6 bases). Germline V CDR1 and CDR2: GTSNPN, SVGIG (reference sequence). V was pared by 2 bases and J by 10 bases, with 18 bases between. The length of the CDR3 is 15 residues. The CDR3 is CAWSRTGSSGSPLHF. CDR3 in DNA: TGTGCCTGGAGTCGAACAGGGTCCTCGGGGTCACCCCTCCACTTT.

This clone was observed once. This chain joins TRBV4-2 and TRBJ1-1; no firm D call. The CDR3 has 16 residues. V lost 0 bases and J 1 base, leaving 12 bases between the germline ends. Germline V gene sequence: CDR1 LGHNA, CDR2 YNFKEQ. The CDR3 nucleotides read TGTGCCAGCAGCCAAGACCGGGGTGGAGGGAACACTGAAGCTTTCTTT. This translates into CASSQDRGGGNTEAFF.

The CDR3 bases are TGTGCCAGCAGCTTTCGGGGCGGAGGAGCTTTCTTT. Translation gives CASSFRGGGAFF. V gene TRBV7-2 combines with J gene TRBJ1-1; a weak D match, TRBD1 (5 bases). Germline loops: CDR1 SGHTA, CDR2 FQGNSA. The CDR3 loop spans 12 amino acids. Trimming left V 3 bases short and J 10 bases short, with 12 bases between.

The V call is TRBV28, the J call TRBJ2-1, with 7 nucleotides matching TRBD1. V shed 5 bases and J 6 bases; nucleotides not matched to a gene: 10. CDR3 length: 15 amino acids. CDR1 is MDHEN, CDR2 SYDVKM, per germline. The CDR3 region is CASSRAQGVVNEQFF. DNA for the CDR3: TGTGCCAGCAGTCGAGCGCAGGGGGTGGTCAATGAGCAGTTCTTC.

The chain uses TRBV19 and TRBJ1-1; weak D call: TRBD1 (6 bases). V shed 9 bases and J shed 0 bases, with 11 bases lying between them. CDR3 length equals 13 residues. The V gene's germline CDR1 is LNHDA and CDR2 SQIVND (reference sequence). The CDR3 sequence is CASYRAMNTEAFF. The CDR3, as DNA: TGTGCCAGCTACAGGGCCATGAACACTGAAGCTTTCTTT.

This clone was counted once. The J gene is TRBJ1-1, the V gene TRBV28; D uncertain. Germline loops: CDR1 MDHEN, CDR2 SYDVKM. The CDR3 length is 12 residues. Trimming left V 10 bases short and J 6 bases short, with 15 bases between. CDR3 DNA: TGTGCCACTACTGGGTACGGCCCTGAAGCTTTCTTT. Amino acid sequence: CATTGYGPEAFF.

V is TRBV6-5 and J is TRBJ2-7; 7 nucleotides align to TRBD1. Losses at the gene ends were 6 bases for V and 5 bases for J; bases not matched to a gene: 4. In germline, CDR1 is MNHEY, CDR2 SVGAGI. This CDR3 spans 12 amino acids. The CDR3 coding sequence is TGTGCCAGCAGCAGAGGGGGCGACGAGCAGTACTTC. This encodes CASSRGGDEQYF.

The rearrangement uses TRBV29-1 and TRBJ1-2; perhaps TRBD1 as D (6 bases). Germline values: CDR1 SQVTM, CDR2 ANQGSEA. This CDR3 contains 16 residues. Trimming left V 4 bases short and J 5 bases short, with 23 bases between. The CDR3 region is CSVVGDTAGFDYGYTF. The CDR3 DNA reads TGCAGCGTTGTAGGGGACACCGCCGGATTCGATTATGGCTACACCTTC.

The chain has TRBV7-9 and TRBJ2-5; no reliable D call. The CDR3 runs 12 residues. CDR1 is SEHNR and CDR2 is FQNEAQ in the germline V gene (reference sequence). V lost 1 base to trimming and J lost 4 bases, with 4 bases between them. The CDR3 is CASSLDLETQYF. CDR3 sequence (DNA): TGTGCCAGCAGCTTAGATCTAGAGACCCAGTACTTC.